Presented here are 7 T cell receptor beta chains from one specimen sequenced in a study of cytomegalovirus exposure and HLA in healthy donors. The PCR was carried out with 60 Vbeta primers and 13 Jbeta primers. The protocol was immunoSEQ multiplex PCR, while the TCRdb copy is restricted to in-frame clones and leaves out a portion. This sample has approximately 130,000 clones, with 77% found just once. The sample consisted of PBMCs. The receptors come from a woman in her thirties or forties in good health and CMV-seronegative.

The chain joins TRBV6-5 to TRBJ1-2; 7 nucleotides agree with TRBD1. Losses at the gene ends were 2 bases for V and 5 bases for J; bases not matched to a gene: 8. The CDR3 spans 15 residues. In germline, CDR1 is MNHEY, CDR2 SVGAGI. The CDR3 loop reads CASSYSLTGQYGYTF. The CDR3 DNA follows: TGTGCCAGCAGTTACAGCCTGACAGGGCAATATGGCTACACCTTC.

This sequence joins TRBV29-1 and TRBJ1-1; D remains ambiguous. Germline lookup yields CDR1 SQVTM and CDR2 ANQGSEA. The CDR3 is 13 amino acids. V lost 6 bases and J 8 bases, leaving 19 bases between the germline ends. The DNA for the CDR3 is TGCAGCGTGGGGTACGGGAGAAGACCCGAAGCTTTCTTT. Translating gives CSVGYGRRPEAFF. The full variable domain, with the rest looked up from reference TRBV29-1 and TRBJ1-1, is SAVISQKPSRDICQRGTSLTIQCQVDSQVTMMFWYRQQPGQSLTLIATANQGSEATYESGFVIDKFPISRPNLTFSTLTVSNMSPEDSSIYLCSVGYGRRPEAFFGQGTRLTVV.

V gene TRBV28 combines with J gene TRBJ2-5, with D perhaps TRBD2 (5 bases). The CDR3 extends over 14 amino acids. Trimming shortened V by 7 bases and J by 5 bases, and 17 bases separated the two germline ends. In germline, CDR1 is MDHEN, CDR2 SYDVKM. In nucleotides, the CDR3 is TGTGCCAGCAAGGGCGGGTGGAGAGGGGAGACCCAGTACTTC. Amino acids: CASKGGWRGETQYF.

J is TRBJ1-1 and V is TRBV7-9; 9 nucleotides match TRBD1. With 5 bases clipped from V and 0 bases from J, the junction kept 7 bases outside the gene matches. Looked up from germline, CDR1 is SEHNR and CDR2 is FQNEAQ (reference sequence). The CDR3 extends over 16 amino acids. The CDR3 DNA is TGTGCCAGCAGCCCGACCGGACAGGGGATGAACACTGAAGCTTTCTTT. Translation: CASSPTGQGMNTEAFF.

This chain connects TRBV5-5 to TRBJ1-1; 7 bases line up with TRBD1. Germline-derived CDR1 and CDR2 are SGHKS and YYEKEE (reference sequence). V shed 4 bases, J shed 0 bases, and the junction held 6 bases outside the gene matches. The CDR3 runs to 15 residues. This CDR3 is CASSASTGVNTEAFF. In DNA form, the CDR3 reads TGTGCCAGCAGCGCCTCCACAGGGGTGAACACTGAAGCTTTCTTT. Drawing the rest from reference TRBV5-5 and TRBJ1-1, the complete variable domain is DAGVTQSPTHLIKTRGQQVTLRCSPISGHKSVSWYQQVLGQGPQFIFQYYEKEERGRGNFPDRFSARQFPNYSSELNVNALLLGDSALYLCASSASTGVNTEAFFGQGTRLTVV.

The rearrangement joins TRBV27 to TRBJ1-2; TRBD1 is a possible D gene (6 bases). Trimming stripped 7 bases from V and 6 bases from J, with 15 bases between. The CDR3 length is 13 residues. CDR1 MNHEY and CDR2 SMNVEV come from the germline V gene (reference sequence). In DNA, the CDR3 is TGTGCCAGCAAACGACAGGCTTCGGATGGCTACACCTTC. Translation: CASKRQASDGYTF.

The V and J genes are TRBV4-1 and TRBJ2-1; D might be TRBD2 (5 bases). Trimming pared 1 base from V and 2 bases from J, leaving 12 bases between. Germline values: CDR1 MGHRA, CDR2 YSYEKL. This CDR3 is built from 16 residues. Here the CDR3 DNA reads TGCGCCAGCAGCCAAGCTAACGGGATGGCCTACAATGAGCAGTTCTTC. This translates into CASSQANGMAYNEQFF.